This entry lists 20 T cell receptor beta chains sequenced from one sample in a study of identifying expanded T cells in peripheral blood. Clones were sequenced by immunoSEQ multiplex PCR, and TCRdb holds only the in-frame ones, with some missing. This table has about 100,000 clones, about 90% appearing once. Sequencing was carried out using blood. The receptors derive from a person aged 18-69 years in good health.

The rearrangement links TRBV4-2 to TRBJ2-7; D gene uncertain. The CDR3 contains 14 residues. V was pared by 1 base and J by 5 bases, with 12 bases between. Germline V gene sequence: CDR1 LGHNA, CDR2 YNFKEQ. The CDR3 DNA reads as TGTGCCAGCAGCCAAGGCCGCCCCGCCGACGAGCAGTACTTC. This sequence encodes CASSQGRPADEQYF.

The chain has TRBV18 and TRBJ1-1; D might be TRBD1 (6 bases). V was pared by 3 bases and J by 3 bases, with 14 bases between. CDR1 KGHSH and CDR2 LQKENI come from the germline V gene. The CDR3 length is 15 residues. CDR3 protein: CASSPPNREDTEAFF. CDR3 bases: TGTGCCAGCTCACCCCCGAACAGGGAGGACACTGAAGCTTTCTTT.

This clone was seen only a few times. The chain combines TRBV6-1 with TRBJ1-2; the match to TRBD1 covers 7 bases. CDR3 size: 13 residues. Germline trimming cut 10 bases from V and 5 bases from J; bases unmatched to any gene: 10. Germline lookup yields CDR1 MNHNS and CDR2 SASEGT. The CDR3 reads CATLQGRSYGYTF. In nucleotides, the CDR3 is TGTGCCACCCTACAGGGGAGATCGTATGGCTACACCTTC.

The chain is built from TRBV6-5 and TRBJ1-6; 10 nucleotides match TRBD1. The V gene's germline CDR1 is MNHEY and CDR2 SVGAGI. The CDR3 totals 15 residues. Unmatched junction bases numbered 5, after V lost 2 bases and J lost 10 bases. The CDR3 DNA sequence: TGTGCCAGCAGTTACGGGACAGGGGATACCTCACCCCTCCACTTT. Residues: CASSYGTGDTSPLHF.

The rearrangement uses TRBV9 and TRBJ2-5; the D gene is possibly TRBD2 (6 bases). The CDR3 totals 13 residues. Germline lookup yields CDR1 SGDLS and CDR2 YYNGEE. V was shortened by 3 bases and J by 4 bases, with 10 bases between the two germline ends. The CDR3 sequence is CASSGLVPETQYF. Written as DNA, the CDR3 is TGTGCCAGCAGCGGACTAGTGCCAGAGACCCAGTACTTC.

V and J are TRBV11-2 and TRBJ2-1; D is unclear. Germline values: CDR1 SGHAT, CDR2 FQNNGV. The CDR3 spans 15 residues. The ends were cut back, 3 bases at V and 6 bases at J, with 15 bases in the middle. CDR3 sequence reads: CASSFRAPWGNEQFF. CDR3 in DNA: TGTGCCAGCAGCTTCCGGGCCCCCTGGGGCAATGAGCAGTTCTTC.

The chain is built from TRBV4-2 and TRBJ1-1; D is possibly TRBD1 (6 bases). The CDR3 consists of 17 residues. Germline assignment: CDR1 LGHNA and CDR2 YNFKEQ. Trimming stripped 2 bases from V and 0 bases from J, with 16 bases between. The CDR3 nucleotides are TGTGCCAGCAGCCAACGGGGAACAGGGAGGGTGAACACTGAAGCTTTCTTT. Its protein product is CASSQRGTGRVNTEAFF.

The chain carries TRBV6-5 and TRBJ1-2; D ambiguous. V shed 4 bases and J shed 2 bases, with 11 bases lying between them. The germline V gene has CDR1 MNHEY and CDR2 SVGAGI. The length of the CDR3 is 14 residues. CDR3 amino acids: CASSFSGRNYGYTF. The CDR3 region has the DNA TGTGCCAGCAGTTTTTCCGGACGGAACTATGGCTACACCTTC.

The J gene is TRBJ2-5, the V gene TRBV5-1; a possible D gene is TRBD2 (5 bases). Deletions cut 4 bases from V and 5 bases from J, with 21 bases between. Germline V lookup: CDR1 SGHRS, CDR2 YFSETQ. The CDR3 is 16 amino acids. CDR3 nucleotide sequence: TGCGCCAGCAGCCCAGACGGGTTGTCGACGGGGGAGACCCAGTACTTC. Encoded protein: CASSPDGLSTGETQYF.

This clone was detected once. The rearrangement uses TRBV7-3 and TRBJ1-1, with 9 bases that match TRBD1. Germline V CDR1 and CDR2: SGHTA, FQGTGA. The CDR3 is 15 residues long. V lost 6 bases and J lost 0; bases outside the gene matches: 5. This CDR3 is CASRGTGSLNTEAFF. The CDR3 DNA is TGTGCCAGCAGGGGGACAGGGTCTTTGAACACTGAAGCTTTCTTT.

The chain recombines TRBV19 with TRBJ1-2, with no clear D. The CDR3 consists of 14 residues. V lost 4 bases, J lost 7 bases, and 16 bases lay in between. CDR1 is LNHDA and CDR2 is SQIVND in the germline V gene (reference sequence). CDR3 sequence: CASSTITEAGGYTF. The DNA for the CDR3 is TGTGCCAGTAGTACAATAACAGAGGCCGGTGGCTACACCTTC.

This clone came up once. The V call is TRBV4-1, the J call TRBJ1-3, with TRBD1 matching over 7 bases. This CDR3 has 19 residues. V gave up 1 base and J gave up 1 base; unmatched junction bases: 13. From germline, CDR1 is MGHRA and CDR2 YSYEKL. The CDR3 protein is CASSQGFKQGRLSGNTIYF. The CDR3 nucleotides read TGCGCCAGCAGCCAAGGATTCAAACAGGGGCGCCTATCTGGAAACACCATATATTTT.

This clone was picked up one time. The chain uses TRBV7-8 and TRBJ2-3; 14 bases are shared with TRBD2. The J segment lost 7 bases and the V segment lost 2 bases, leaving 5 bases of the junction unmatched. The CDR3 is 16 amino acids. The germline gives CDR1 SGHVS, CDR2 FQNEAQ. The CDR3 bases are TGTGCCAGCAGCTTAACCGGGACTAGCGGGAGTTATACGCAGTATTTT. Encoded protein: CASSLTGTSGSYTQYF.

This rearrangement joins TRBV6-6 to TRBJ1-1; 8 bases map to TRBD1. This CDR3 has 14 residues. Per the germline V gene, CDR1 is MNHNY and CDR2 is SVGAGI (reference sequence). Unmatched junction bases numbered 3, after V lost 3 bases and J lost 3 bases. The CDR3 coding sequence is TGTGCCAGCAGTTATCCGGACAGGGACACTGAAGCTTTCTTT. Encoded protein: CASSYPDRDTEAFF.

J is TRBJ1-5 and V is TRBV7-9; D not resolved. This CDR3 region has 12 residues. V was pared by 5 bases and J by 1 base, with 3 bases between. Per the germline V gene, CDR1 is SEHNR and CDR2 is FQNEAQ (reference sequence). Here the CDR3 reads CASSPSNQPQHF. The CDR3 DNA reads TGTGCCAGCAGCCCCAGCAATCAGCCCCAGCATTTT.

The rearrangement links TRBV30 to TRBJ2-2; D call uncertain. CDR1 is GTSNPN, CDR2 SVGIG, per germline (reference sequence). The CDR3 length is 14 residues. Trimming cost V 4 bases and J 4 bases, with 13 bases left between them. The CDR3 DNA reads TGTGCCTGGACCAAGAAGGCAACCACCGGGGAGCTGTTTTTT. The encoded protein is CAWTKKATTGELFF.

V gene TRBV5-1 combines with J gene TRBJ2-1; TRBD2 matches at 8 bases. The CDR3 sequence is 15 residues long. V gave up 0 bases and J gave up 7 bases; unmatched junction bases: 6. Germline-derived CDR1 and CDR2 are SGHRS and YFSETQ. CDR3 sequence reads: CASSLAGTRGNEQFF. For the CDR3, the DNA is TGCGCCAGCAGCTTGGCGGGGACTAGGGGGAATGAGCAGTTCTTC.

This chain uses TRBV7-3 with TRBJ2-5, with D possibly matching TRBD2 (7 bases). This CDR3 has 15 residues. Trimming left V 5 bases short and J 5 bases short, with 18 bases between. Per the germline V gene, CDR1 is SGHTA and CDR2 is FQGTGA. CDR3: CASSPRGGAWETQYF. The CDR3, as DNA: TGTGCCAGCAGCCCCCGAGGGGGGGCCTGGGAGACCCAGTACTTC.

The sample holds a few counts of this clone. This specimen includes other DNA sequences encoding the same CDR3. This chain uses TRBV5-1 with TRBJ1-4; the D is unclear. V lost 4 bases, J lost 0 bases, and 10 bases lay in between. The V gene's germline CDR1 is SGHRS and CDR2 YFSETQ. The CDR3 runs to 15 residues. CDR3 protein: CASSRDGATNEKLFF. CDR3 sequence (DNA): TGCGCCAGCAGCCGCGACGGCGCAACTAATGAAAAACTGTTTTTT.

The CDR3 loop is CASSLRGVEGGVTEAFF. Here the CDR3 DNA reads TGTGCCAGCAGCTTAAGAGGTGTGGAGGGGGGTGTCACTGAAGCTTTCTTT. The gene calls are TRBV7-8 and TRBJ1-1, with D tentatively TRBD1 (6 bases). Germline V gene lookup returns CDR1 SGHVS and CDR2 FQNEAQ. The CDR3 is 17 amino acids. V gave up 2 bases and J gave up 4 bases, with 20 bases separating them.